This entry concerns a single T cell receptor beta chain. What it recognizes is unknown. The sample comes from a study of cytomegalovirus exposure and HLA in healthy donors. This CDR3 has 15 residues. The germline V gene has CDR1 KGHSH and CDR2 LQKENI. After removal of 3 bases from V and 6 bases from J, the junction contained 5 bases not matched to a gene. Study-level findings and limits: It was reported that the classifier diagnosed cytomegalovirus status with high specificity and sensitivity in both the original and validation cohorts. The CMV antigen specificity of three CMV-associated chains was confirmed through in vitro analysis.

The method was immunoSEQ multiplex PCR; TCRdb's version includes in-frame clones alone and lacks a portion of them. The data contain about 400,000 clones, 86% of them singletons. This clonotype was obtained from a young woman in good health and CMV-seronegative. This chain joins TRBV18 and TRBJ2-2; 9 bases map to TRBD1. What was sequenced was PBMCs. Written as DNA, the CDR3 is TGTGCCAGCTCACCTTTGGGACAGGGAGCCGGGGAGCTGTTTTTT. Amino acids: CASSPLGQGAGELFF.